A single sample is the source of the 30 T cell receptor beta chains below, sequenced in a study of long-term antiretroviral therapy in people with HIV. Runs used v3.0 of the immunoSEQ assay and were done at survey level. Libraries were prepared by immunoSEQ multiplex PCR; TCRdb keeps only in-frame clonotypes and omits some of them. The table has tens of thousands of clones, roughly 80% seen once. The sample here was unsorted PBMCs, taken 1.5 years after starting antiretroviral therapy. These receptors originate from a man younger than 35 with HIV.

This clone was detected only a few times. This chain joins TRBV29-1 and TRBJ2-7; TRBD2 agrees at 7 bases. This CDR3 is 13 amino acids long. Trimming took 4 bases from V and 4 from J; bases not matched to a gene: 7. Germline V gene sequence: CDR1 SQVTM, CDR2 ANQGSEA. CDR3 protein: CSVGSSGIYEQYF. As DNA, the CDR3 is TGCAGCGTTGGTTCAAGCGGGATTTACGAGCAGTACTTC.

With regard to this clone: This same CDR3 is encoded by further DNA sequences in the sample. The CDR3 DNA follows: TGTGCCAGCAGTCCAAAAGAGACCCAGTACTTC. This gives the protein CASSPKETQYF. The V and J genes are TRBV6-6 and TRBJ2-5; D is ambiguous. Trimming shortened V by 5 bases and J by 3 bases, and 4 bases separated the two germline ends. Germline V gene lookup returns CDR1 MNHNY and CDR2 SVGAGI (reference sequence). This CDR3 is built from 11 residues.

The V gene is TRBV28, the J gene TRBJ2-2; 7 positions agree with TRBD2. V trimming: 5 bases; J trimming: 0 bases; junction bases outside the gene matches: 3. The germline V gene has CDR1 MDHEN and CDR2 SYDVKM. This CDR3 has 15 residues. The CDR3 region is CASSAGGTNTGELFF. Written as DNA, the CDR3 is TGTGCCAGCAGTGCCGGGGGGACGAACACCGGGGAGCTGTTTTTT.

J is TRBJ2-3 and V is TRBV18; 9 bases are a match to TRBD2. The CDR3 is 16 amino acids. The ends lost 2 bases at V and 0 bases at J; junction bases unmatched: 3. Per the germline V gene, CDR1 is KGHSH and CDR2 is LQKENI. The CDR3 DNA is TGTGCCAGCTCACCATCTAGCGGGATCAGCACAGATACGCAGTATTTT. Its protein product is CASSPSSGISTDTQYF.

The CDR3 sequence: CASSPSGGLGNQPQHF. The DNA for the CDR3 is TGTGCCAGCAGCCCCTCAGGGGGCTTGGGCAATCAGCCCCAGCATTTT. The chain is built from TRBV28 and TRBJ1-5; 8 positions agree with TRBD1. CDR3 length equals 16 residues. The junction had 9 bases not matched to a gene; V was cut back by 6 bases and J by 2 bases. From germline, CDR1 is MDHEN and CDR2 SYDVKM.

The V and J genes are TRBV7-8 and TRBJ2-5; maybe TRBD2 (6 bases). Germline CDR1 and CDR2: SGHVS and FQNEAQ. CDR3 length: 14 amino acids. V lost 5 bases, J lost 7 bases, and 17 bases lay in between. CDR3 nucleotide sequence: TGTGCCAGCAGCCCAGGTGCTGGAGGGTGGACCCAGTACTTC. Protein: CASSPGAGGWTQYF.

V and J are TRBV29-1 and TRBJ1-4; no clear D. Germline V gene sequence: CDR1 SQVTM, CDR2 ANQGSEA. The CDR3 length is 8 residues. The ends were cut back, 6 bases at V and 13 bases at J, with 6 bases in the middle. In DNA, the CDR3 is TGCAGCGTAGGACGACTGTTTTTT. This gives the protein CSVGRLFF. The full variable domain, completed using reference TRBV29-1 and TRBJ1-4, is SAVISQKPSRDICQRGTSLTIQCQVDSQVTMMFWYRQQPGQSLTLIATANQGSEATYESGFVIDKFPISRPNLTFSTLTVSNMSPEDSSIYLCSVGRLFFGSGTQLSVL.

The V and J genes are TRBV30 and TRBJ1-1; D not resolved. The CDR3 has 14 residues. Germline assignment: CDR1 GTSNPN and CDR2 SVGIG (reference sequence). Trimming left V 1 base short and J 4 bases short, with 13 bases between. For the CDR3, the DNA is TGTGCCTGGAGTGAGATGGGTATGGGCACTGAAGCTTTCTTT. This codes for CAWSEMGMGTEAFF.

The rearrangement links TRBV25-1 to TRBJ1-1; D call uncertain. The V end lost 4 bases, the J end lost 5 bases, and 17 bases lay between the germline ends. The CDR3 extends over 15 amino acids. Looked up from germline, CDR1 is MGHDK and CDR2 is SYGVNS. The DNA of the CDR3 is TGTGCCAGCAGTGCAACCCCAGTGGGGTTAACTGAAGCTTTCTTT. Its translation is CASSATPVGLTEAFF.

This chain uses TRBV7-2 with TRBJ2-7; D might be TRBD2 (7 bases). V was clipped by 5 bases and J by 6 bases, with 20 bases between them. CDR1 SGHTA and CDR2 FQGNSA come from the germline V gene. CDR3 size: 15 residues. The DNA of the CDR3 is TGTGCCAGCAGCCAGGCGGGGGCGATCGGGCCCGAGCAGTACTTC. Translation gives CASSQAGAIGPEQYF.

The CDR3 bases are TGTGCCACCAGCAGAGATAACCCGGGAACTGAAGCTTTCTTT. Translation: CATSRDNPGTEAFF. The chain recombines TRBV15 with TRBJ1-1; D is unclear. The CDR3 extends over 14 amino acids. Germline V gene lookup returns CDR1 LNHNV and CDR2 YYDKDF (reference sequence). V dropped 0 bases and J dropped 5 bases, with 10 bases sitting between them.

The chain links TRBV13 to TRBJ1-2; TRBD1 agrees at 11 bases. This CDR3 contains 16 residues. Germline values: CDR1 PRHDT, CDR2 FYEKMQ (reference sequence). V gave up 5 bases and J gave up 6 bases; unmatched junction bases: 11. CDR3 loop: CASSLTSGQGADGYTF. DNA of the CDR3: TGTGCCAGCAGCCTAACCTCCGGACAGGGGGCGGATGGCTACACCTTC.

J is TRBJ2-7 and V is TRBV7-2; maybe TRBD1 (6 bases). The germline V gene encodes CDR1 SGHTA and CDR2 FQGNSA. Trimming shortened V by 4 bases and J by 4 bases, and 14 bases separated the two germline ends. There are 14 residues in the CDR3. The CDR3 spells CASSSRGNGYEQYF. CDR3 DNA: TGTGCCAGCAGCTCCAGGGGCAACGGATACGAGCAGTACTTC.

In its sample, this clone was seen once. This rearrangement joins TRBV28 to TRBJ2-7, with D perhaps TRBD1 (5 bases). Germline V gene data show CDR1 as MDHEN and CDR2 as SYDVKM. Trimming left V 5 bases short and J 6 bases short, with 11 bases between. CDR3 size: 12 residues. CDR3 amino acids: CASSQGPREQYF. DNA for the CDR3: TGTGCCAGCAGTCAGGGCCCTCGCGAGCAGTACTTC.

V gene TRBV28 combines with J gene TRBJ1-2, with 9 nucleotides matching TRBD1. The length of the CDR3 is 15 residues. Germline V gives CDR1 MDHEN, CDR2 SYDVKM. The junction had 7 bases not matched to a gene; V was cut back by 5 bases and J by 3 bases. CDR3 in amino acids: CASSDPQGADYGYTF. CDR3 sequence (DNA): TGTGCCAGCAGTGATCCACAGGGGGCTGACTATGGCTACACCTTC.

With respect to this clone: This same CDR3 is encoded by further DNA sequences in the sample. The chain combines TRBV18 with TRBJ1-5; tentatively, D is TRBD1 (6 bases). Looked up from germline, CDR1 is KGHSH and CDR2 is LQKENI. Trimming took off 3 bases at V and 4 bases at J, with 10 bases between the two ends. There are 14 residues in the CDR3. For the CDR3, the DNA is TGTGCCAGCTCACCGGACAGCTTGAATCAGCCCCAGCATTTT. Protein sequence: CASSPDSLNQPQHF. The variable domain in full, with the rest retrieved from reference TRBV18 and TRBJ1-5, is NAGVMQNPRHLVRRRGQEARLRCSPMKGHSHVYWYRQLPEEGLKFMVYLQKENIIDESGMPKERFSAEFPKEGPSILRIQQVVRGDSAAYFCASSPDSLNQPQHFGDGTRLSIL.

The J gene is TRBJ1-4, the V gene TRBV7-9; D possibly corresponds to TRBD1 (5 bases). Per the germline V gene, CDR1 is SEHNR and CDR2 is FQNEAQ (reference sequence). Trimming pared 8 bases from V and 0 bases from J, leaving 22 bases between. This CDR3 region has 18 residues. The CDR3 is CASLRLVEGFATNEKLFF. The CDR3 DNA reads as TGTGCCAGCTTAAGGCTTGTCGAGGGGTTTGCAACTAATGAAAAACTGTTTTTT.

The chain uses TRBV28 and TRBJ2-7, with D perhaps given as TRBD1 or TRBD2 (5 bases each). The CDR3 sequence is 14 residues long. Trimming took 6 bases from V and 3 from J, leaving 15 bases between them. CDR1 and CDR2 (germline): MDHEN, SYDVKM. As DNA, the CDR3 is TGTGCCAGCAGGGGGGACGACGGAGACTACGAGCAGTACTTC. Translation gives CASRGDDGDYEQYF.

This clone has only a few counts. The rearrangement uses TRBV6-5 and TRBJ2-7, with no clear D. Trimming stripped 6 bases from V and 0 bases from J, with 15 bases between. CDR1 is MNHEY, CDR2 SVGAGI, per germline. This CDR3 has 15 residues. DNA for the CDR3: TGTGCCAGCAGCCGGGCCAGCGTAAGCTCCTACGAGCAGTACTTC. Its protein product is CASSRASVSSYEQYF.

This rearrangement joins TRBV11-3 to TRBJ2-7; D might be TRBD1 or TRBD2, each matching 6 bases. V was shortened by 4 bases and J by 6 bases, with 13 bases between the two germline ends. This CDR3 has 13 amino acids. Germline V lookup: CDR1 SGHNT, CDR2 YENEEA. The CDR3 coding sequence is TGTGCCAGCAGCTCGAGACTAGGGGGCGAGCAGTACTTC. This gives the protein CASSSRLGGEQYF.

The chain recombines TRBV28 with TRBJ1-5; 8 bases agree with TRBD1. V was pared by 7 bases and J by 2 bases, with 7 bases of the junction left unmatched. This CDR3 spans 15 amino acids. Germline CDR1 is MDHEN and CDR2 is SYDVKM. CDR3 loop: CASTTGGTGNQPQHF. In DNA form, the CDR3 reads TGTGCCAGCACTACAGGGGGAACTGGCAATCAGCCCCAGCATTTT.

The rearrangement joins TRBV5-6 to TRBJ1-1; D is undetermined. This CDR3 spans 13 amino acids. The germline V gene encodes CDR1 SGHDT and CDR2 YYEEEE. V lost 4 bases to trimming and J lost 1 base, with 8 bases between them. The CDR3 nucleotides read TGTGCCAGCAGCGCTACCAGGAACACTGAAGCTTTCTTT. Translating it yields CASSATRNTEAFF. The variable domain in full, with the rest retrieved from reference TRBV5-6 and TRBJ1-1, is DAGVTQSPTHLIKTRGQQVTLRCSPKSGHDTVSWYQQALGQGPQFIFQYYEEEERQRGNFPDRFSGHQFPNYSSELNVNALLLGDSALYLCASSATRNTEAFFGQGTRLTVV.

CDR3 loop: CASSPEGWYEQYF. The CDR3 nucleotides are TGTGCCAGCTCACCTGAGGGGTGGTACGAGCAGTACTTC. V usage is TRBV18 and J usage is TRBJ2-7; D may correspond to TRBD1 or TRBD2 (5 bases each). Trimming pared 3 bases from V and 4 bases from J, leaving 10 bases between. The CDR3 has 13 amino acids. The germline gives CDR1 KGHSH, CDR2 LQKENI.

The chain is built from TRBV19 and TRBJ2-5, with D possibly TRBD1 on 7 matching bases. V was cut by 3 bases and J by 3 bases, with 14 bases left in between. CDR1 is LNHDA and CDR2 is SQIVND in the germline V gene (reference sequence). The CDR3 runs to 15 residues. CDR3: CASSIGRGDKETQYF. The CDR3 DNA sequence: TGTGCCAGTAGTATCGGCAGGGGGGACAAAGAGACCCAGTACTTC. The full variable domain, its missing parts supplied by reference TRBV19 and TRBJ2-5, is DGGITQSPKYLFRKEGQNVTLSCEQNLNHDAMYWYRQDPGQGLRLIYYSQIVNDFQKGDIAEGYSVSREKKESFPLTVTSAQKNPTAFYLCASSIGRGDKETQYFGPGTRLLVL.

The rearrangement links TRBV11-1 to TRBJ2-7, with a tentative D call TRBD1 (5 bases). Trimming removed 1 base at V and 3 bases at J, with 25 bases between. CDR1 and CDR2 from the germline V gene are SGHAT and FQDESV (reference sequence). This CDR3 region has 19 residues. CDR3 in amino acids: CASSLDGRAVIPSHYEQYF. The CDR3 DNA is TGTGCCAGCAGCTTAGATGGCAGGGCGGTTATCCCGTCTCACTACGAGCAGTACTTC.

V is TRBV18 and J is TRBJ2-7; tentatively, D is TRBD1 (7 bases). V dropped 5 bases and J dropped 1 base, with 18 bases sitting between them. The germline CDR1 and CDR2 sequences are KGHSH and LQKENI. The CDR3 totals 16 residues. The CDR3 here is CASSFESGGPSYEQYF. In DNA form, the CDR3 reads TGTGCCAGCTCATTCGAATCAGGGGGGCCTTCCTACGAGCAGTACTTC.

CDR3 sequence (DNA): TGTGCCAGCAGCCCCTTTTTGGCAGCCACTGAAGCTTTCTTT. This gives the protein CASSPFLAATEAFF. The chain links TRBV6-5 to TRBJ1-1; D ambiguous. There are 14 residues in the CDR3. Trimming removed 6 bases at V and 4 bases at J, with 15 bases between. The germline CDR1 and CDR2 sequences are MNHEY and SVGAGI.

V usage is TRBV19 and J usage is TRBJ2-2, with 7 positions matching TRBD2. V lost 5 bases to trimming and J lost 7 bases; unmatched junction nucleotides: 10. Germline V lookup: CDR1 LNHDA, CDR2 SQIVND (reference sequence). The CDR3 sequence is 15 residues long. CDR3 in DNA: TGTGCCAGTAGTCTGGGCGGGAGATCCGGCGGGGAGCTGTTTTTT. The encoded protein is CASSLGGRSGGELFF.

The CDR3 region is CASTALGGRRDTQYF. The DNA for the CDR3 is TGTGCCAGCACCGCCTTGGGCGGGAGGCGTGATACGCAGTATTTT. The chain couples TRBV27 to TRBJ2-3; 8 bases line up with TRBD2. V lost 7 bases and J lost 6; bases outside the gene matches: 12. This CDR3 contains 15 residues. The germline CDR1 and CDR2 sequences are MNHEY and SMNVEV (reference sequence).

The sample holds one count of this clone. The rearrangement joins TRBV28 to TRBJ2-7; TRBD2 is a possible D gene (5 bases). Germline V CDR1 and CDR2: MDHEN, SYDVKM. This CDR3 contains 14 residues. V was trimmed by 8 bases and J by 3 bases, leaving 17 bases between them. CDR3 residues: CASASRLASYEQYF. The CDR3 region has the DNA TGTGCCAGCGCTTCGAGGCTAGCAAGCTACGAGCAGTACTTC. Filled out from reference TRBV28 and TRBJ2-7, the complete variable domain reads DVKVTQSSRYLVKRTGEKVFLECVQDMDHENMFWYRQDPGLGLRLIYFSYDVKMKEKGDIPEGYSVSREKKERFSLILESASTNQTSMYLCASASRLASYEQYFGPGTRLTVT.